The clone carrying this TCR beta chain was observed a handful of times. The antigen remains unidentified. Germline CDR1 and CDR2: KGHDR and SFDVKD. V was clipped by 2 bases and J by 6 bases, with 18 bases between them. The CDR3 covers 16 residues. The entry originates in a study of spatial heterogeneity in lung cancer. General study results and limits: Expanded intratumoral alpha and beta TCR counts tracked tumor mutation counts.

TCRdb used MiXCR to reprocess the 5' RACE reads, holding one entry per CDR3 protein. The table has over 10,000 distinct CDR3 sequences, under 4% seen once. Time point meaning: sample taken at primary tumor resection. The TCR originated in a male donor with early-stage non-small cell lung cancer. V and J are TRBV24-1 and TRBJ2-5, with D possibly matching TRBD1 (7 bases). The sample was lung tumor tissue, taken at surgery. CDR3 nucleotide sequence: TGTGCCACCAGTGATTCGGCGGGACAGTGTTTGAAGACCCAGTACTTC. Translation gives CATSDSAGQCLKTQYF.